One T cell receptor beta chain is described in this entry. Its antigen is not identified. This entry belongs to a study of CD8 T cells in ankylosing spondylitis. Study-level results: Reportedly, significant enrichment of disease-linked clones occurred in matched ankylosing spondylitis synovial fluid. Made up of eight or nine highly homologous variants, a TCR beta motif appeared characteristic of ankylosing spondylitis blood.

The CDR3 length is 14 residues. Losses at the gene ends were 9 bases for V and 6 bases for J; bases not matched to a gene: 11. From germline, CDR1 is MDHEN and CDR2 SYDVKM. Each CDR3 protein gets one entry after TCRdb re-called the 5' RACE reads with MiXCR. Of roughly 220,000 distinct CDR3 sequences listed, roughly 10% are singletons. This receptor was obtained from a male donor with ankylosing spondylitis or in good health (not recorded which). Material for sequencing was blood, either unsorted or a sorted T cell fraction (not recorded which). V is TRBV28 and J is TRBJ1-5, with 7 positions matching TRBD1. The CDR3 is CASAAGGSGQPQHF. The CDR3, as DNA: TGTGCCAGTGCGGCAGGGGGGTCAGGTCAGCCCCAGCATTTT.